A single sample gave rise to the 18 T cell receptor beta chains below, sequenced in a study of CD8 T cells in ankylosing spondylitis. MiXCR, run by TCRdb on the 5' RACE reads, gives a single entry per CDR3 protein. Of under 300,000 distinct CDR3 sequences listed, approximately 12% were seen once; the top ten hold less than 7.5%. What was sequenced was blood, either unsorted or a sorted T cell fraction (not recorded which). The receptors shown here come from a male donor with ankylosing spondylitis or in good health (not recorded which).

Many counts were recorded for this clonotype. The V call is TRBV9, the J call TRBJ2-2; D gene uncertain. The CDR3 extends over 14 amino acids. Between the trimmed V and J ends, which lost 0 bases and 2 bases, there was a span of 5 bases. Germline V lookup: CDR1 SGDLS, CDR2 YYNGEE. CDR3 in amino acids: CASSVVHNTGELFF. CDR3 DNA sequence: TGTGCCAGCAGCGTAGTCCATAACACCGGGGAGCTGTTTTTT.

The genes are TRBV24-1 and TRBJ1-1; D gene ambiguous. Deletions cut 5 bases from V and 4 bases from J, with 10 bases between. The CDR3 runs 13 residues. The germline V gene has CDR1 KGHDR and CDR2 SFDVKD. CDR3 sequence reads: CATSAGWGTEAFF. The DNA of the CDR3 is TGTGCCACCAGTGCTGGATGGGGCACTGAAGCTTTCTTT.

This clonotype was detected only a few times. V and J are TRBV20-1 and TRBJ1-5; D may be TRBD1 (5 bases). The V gene's germline CDR1 is DFQATT and CDR2 SNEGSKA (reference sequence). There are 13 residues in the CDR3. V was clipped by 3 bases and J by 5 bases, with 11 bases between them. The CDR3 DNA reads as TGCAGTGCTAGGGGGGGGGGATATCAGCCCCAGCATTTT. This codes for CSARGGGYQPQHF.

The genes are TRBV12-3 or TRBV12-4 and TRBJ1-1; TRBD1 might be the D (5 bases). The CDR3 is made up of 13 amino acids. Trimming took off 9 bases at V and 7 bases at J, with 18 bases between the two ends. In nucleotides, the CDR3 is TGTGCCAGTGGTCGGGGCGCGAGGAGTGAAGCTTTCTTT. This sequence encodes CASGRGARSEAFF.

The chain employs TRBV11-2 and TRBJ2-1; 7 nucleotides match TRBD2. Germline V gene data show CDR1 as SGHAT and CDR2 as FQNNGV. The CDR3 extends over 14 amino acids. Trimming cost V 4 bases and J 7 bases; bases outside gene matches: 7. The chain's CDR3 is CASSSLGGENEQFF. DNA for the CDR3: TGTGCCAGCAGCTCCCTGGGAGGGGAGAATGAGCAGTTCTTC.

Details on this clonotype: A much larger clonotype is one base distant, so this may be a read error. The genes are TRBV27 and TRBJ2-5; 7 nucleotides line up with TRBD2. Germline CDR1 and CDR2: MNHEY and SMNVEV (reference sequence). The CDR3 length is 15 residues. J lost 0 bases, V lost 0 bases, and 1 base had no gene match. CDR3 DNA: TGTGCCAGCAGTTTATCGGGAGGGTACCAAGAGACCCAGTACTTC. Translation gives CASSLSGGYQETQYF.

This clonotype was seen repeatedly, ten times or more. This chain links TRBV5-1 with TRBJ1-1, with D possibly being TRBD1 (5 bases). The germline CDR1 and CDR2 sequences are SGHRS and YFSETQ. Trimming removed 0 bases from V and 4 bases from J, with 10 bases in between. The CDR3 sequence is 14 residues long. CDR3 protein: CASSLVGEGTEAFF. The CDR3 nucleotides are TGCGCCAGCAGCTTGGTGGGGGAGGGCACTGAAGCTTTCTTT.

In this sample, this clonotype turned up many times. V is TRBV6-1 and J is TRBJ2-2, with TRBD1 identical over 9 bases. The V gene end was trimmed by 6 bases and the J gene end by 6 bases; junction bases not matched to a gene: 8. The CDR3 runs to 15 residues. Germline loops: CDR1 MNHNS, CDR2 SASEGT. Written as DNA, the CDR3 is TGTGCCAGCAGGTCGGGACAGGGCGAGTCCGGGGAGCTGTTTTTT. Protein: CASRSGQGESGELFF.

This clonotype was detected many times. The chain combines TRBV28 with TRBJ2-7, with D uncertain. This CDR3 has 14 amino acids. The germline V gene has CDR1 MDHEN and CDR2 SYDVKM. V lost 5 bases, J lost 2 bases, and 13 bases lay in between. As DNA, the CDR3 is TGTGCCAGCAGTCCCCTCAGATATACCTACGAGCAGTACTTC. The encoded protein is CASSPLRYTYEQYF.

Notes on this clonotype: A much bigger clone sits one base away, suggesting this may be a read error. The J gene is TRBJ1-2, the V gene TRBV5-5, with TRBD1 matching over 10 bases. The CDR3 is made up of 13 amino acids. Germline V gene data show CDR1 as SGHKS and CDR2 as YYEKEE (reference sequence). DNA of the CDR3: TGTGCCAGCAGCTGGGACAGGGGCGATGGCTACGCCTTC. Its translation: CASSWDRGDGYAF. Together with reference TRBV5-5 and TRBJ1-2, the CDR3 gives the full variable domain: DAGVTQSPTHLIKTRGQQVTLRCSPISGHKSVSWYQQVLGQGPQFIFQYYEKEERGRGNFPDRFSARQFPNYSSELNVNALLLGDSALYLCASSWDRGDGYAFGSGTRLTVV.

Remarks on this clonotype: A read error may be the cause here, since a much bigger clone is one base away. The chain employs TRBV5-1 and TRBJ2-5; the D call may be TRBD1 or TRBD2 (5 bases each). The CDR3 loop spans 14 amino acids. V shed 0 bases and J shed 5 bases, with 11 bases lying between them. CDR1 SGHRS and CDR2 YFSETQ come from the germline V gene. The CDR3 nucleotides are TGCGCCAGCAGCTTGGGAATAGGGGAGGAGACCCAGTACTTC. Translation gives CASSLGIGEETQYF.

The chain uses TRBV11-2 and TRBJ2-7, with D maybe TRBD1 (6 bases). Germline lookup yields CDR1 SGHAT and CDR2 FQNNGV. The CDR3 covers 12 residues. Trimming removed 7 bases at V and 5 bases at J, with 12 bases between. The CDR3 DNA follows: TGTGCCAGCACCTACAGGGACCACGAGCAGTACTTC. Residues: CASTYRDHEQYF.

This clonotype was found many times. This chain connects TRBV7-8 to TRBJ2-7, with D perhaps matching TRBD2 (5 bases). The V end lost 2 bases, the J end lost 5 bases, and 22 bases lay between the germline ends. Germline lookup yields CDR1 SGHVS and CDR2 FQNEAQ. The CDR3 spans 17 residues. CDR3 sequence reads: CASSLIGGSTSGHEQYF. The CDR3, as DNA: TGTGCCAGCAGCTTAATCGGCGGGTCCACTTCAGGCCACGAGCAGTACTTC.

The sample holds many counts of this clonotype. The chain combines TRBV6-5 with TRBJ1-1, with D tentatively TRBD1 (5 bases). V was pared by 4 bases and J by 9 bases, with 21 bases between. Germline V lookup: CDR1 MNHEY, CDR2 SVGAGI. The CDR3 runs 15 residues. In DNA form, the CDR3 reads TGTGCCAGCAGTTTCAACCGGGACGCGCATAACAAAGCTTTCTTT. Its translation is CASSFNRDAHNKAFF.

The table lists this clonotype with many counts. The genes are TRBV5-1 and TRBJ2-5; D gene ambiguous. Deletions cut 2 bases from V and 4 bases from J, with 9 bases between. CDR1 and CDR2 (germline): SGHRS, YFSETQ. The CDR3 consists of 13 residues. CDR3 residues: CASSLRPGETQYF. In DNA, the CDR3 is TGCGCCAGCAGCTTAAGGCCGGGAGAGACCCAGTACTTC.

A few counts support this clonotype. The rearrangement links TRBV5-1 to TRBJ1-2, with D possibly TRBD1 on 6 matching bases. Germline assignment: CDR1 SGHRS and CDR2 YFSETQ. The V gene lost 5 bases and the J gene lost 4 bases, with 12 bases spanning the gap. This CDR3 region has 13 residues. The CDR3 spells CASSWGLGYGYTF. DNA of the CDR3: TGCGCCAGCAGTTGGGGGCTTGGCTATGGCTACACCTTC. Variable domain in full (rest from reference TRBV5-1 and TRBJ1-2): KAGVTQTPRYLIKTRGQQVTLSCSPISGHRSVSWYQQTPGQGLQFLFEYFSETQRNKGNFPGRFSGRQFSNSRSEMNVSTLELGDSALYLCASSWGLGYGYTFGSGTRLTVV.

At least ten counts were recorded for this clonotype. The rearrangement links TRBV5-1 to TRBJ2-1, with a weak D call TRBD1 (6 bases). V was cut by 4 bases and J by 0 bases, with 14 bases left in between. From germline, CDR1 is SGHRS and CDR2 YFSETQ. The CDR3 has 16 amino acids. CDR3 in amino acids: CASSIGTLSSYNEQFF. For the CDR3, the DNA is TGCGCCAGCAGCATCGGGACACTGAGCTCCTACAATGAGCAGTTCTTC.

This clonotype has more than one count but fewer than ten. The gene calls are TRBV18 and TRBJ2-1, with 7 nucleotides matching TRBD1. V shed 1 base, J shed 1 base, and the junction held 7 bases outside the gene matches. From germline, CDR1 is KGHSH and CDR2 LQKENI. This CDR3 has 17 residues. The CDR3 is CASSPRGQLSSYNEQFF. The DNA of the CDR3 is TGTGCCAGCTCACCACGGGGACAGCTTAGTTCCTACAATGAGCAGTTCTTC. Full variable domain (missing parts from reference TRBV18 and TRBJ2-1): NAGVMQNPRHLVRRRGQEARLRCSPMKGHSHVYWYRQLPEEGLKFMVYLQKENIIDESGMPKERFSAEFPKEGPSILRIQQVVRGDSAAYFCASSPRGQLSSYNEQFFGPGTRLTVL.